A selection of T cell receptor beta chains follows, all from one sample in a study of blood T cell repertoires in COVID-19. Profiled with immunoSEQ multiplex PCR; TCRdb holds only in-frame clones, not every one. The table has 300,000 to 350,000 clones, about nine tenths seen once. Sequenced: peripheral blood. Every receptor here comes from a man aged 18-30 years with active or convalescent COVID-19. Both conserved end residues are part of each CDR3. A D gene is named only where the DNA matches it firmly. The size entry is marked missing in some rows and otherwise reads once, few, many or a size class.

TRBJ2-7,.,TRBV27,TRBD1,14,TGTGCCAGCAGTCACGGACAGGGTGCCTACGAGCAGTACTTC,CASSHGQGAYEQYF
TRBJ2-2,few,TRBV11-2,.,14,TGTGCCAGCAGCTTAGTGGGCGGGGCCGGGGAGCTGTTTTTT,CASSLVGGAGELFF
TRBJ1-2,.,TRBV28,.,15,TGTGCCAGCATTGGGACAAACACGATCCGGTATGGCTACACCTTC,CASIGTNTIRYGYTF
TRBJ2-2,once,TRBV6-6,.,15,TGTGCCAGCAGTTACTCGATGAGGAGCACCGGGGAGCTGTTTTTT,CASSYSMRSTGELFF
TRBJ1-3,.,TRBV5-1,.,15,TGCGCCAGCAGCTTTGAGGGAAGCTCTGGAAACACCATATATTTT,CASSFEGSSGNTIYF
TRBJ2-5,.,TRBV7-9,.,17,TGTGCCAGCAGCTTAATCGCAGACATGTCACGTCAAGAGACCCAGTACTTC,CASSLIADMSRQETQYF
TRBJ1-4,once,TRBV2,.,12,TGTGCCAGCAGACCAGCGATCGTAAAACTGTTTTTT,CASRPAIVKLFF
TRBJ2-1,.,TRBV10-1,TRBD2,14,TGCGCCAGCAGTGTAGCGGGAGGGAACAATGAGCAGTTCTTC,CASSVAGGNNEQFF
TRBJ2-7,once,TRBV28,TRBD2,18,TGTGCCAGCAGTTTAAGGGGAGGGACTAGCGGTTTCTCCTACGAGCAGTACTTC,CASSLRGGTSGFSYEQYF
TRBJ1-4,.,TRBV28,.,10,TGTGCCACCTTTGAGGAAAAACTGTTTTTT,CATFEEKLFF
TRBJ2-7,.,TRBV27,.,15,TGTGCCAGCAGTTTAATGGCCAGGGGATCCTACGAGCAGTACTTC,CASSLMARGSYEQYF
TRBJ1-1,.,TRBV16,.,12,TGTGCCAGCAGCCTTTGGGGAGTTGAAGCTTTCTTT,CASSLWGVEAFF
TRBJ2-5,.,TRBV15,TRBD2,19,TGTGCCACCAGCAGAGTCGGGATAGCGGGGGGTCGGTACCAAGAGACCCAGTACTTC,CATSRVGIAGGRYQETQYF
TRBJ2-7,.,TRBV9,TRBD2,16,TGTGCCAGCAGCCCAGGACTAGCGGGAGGGCCGAGCGAGCAGTACTTC,CASSPGLAGGPSEQYF
TRBJ2-7,.,TRBV3-1/TRBV3-2,TRBD2,16,TGTGCCAGCAGCTGGATAGCGGGAGGGCCACTTTACGAGCAGTACTTC,CASSWIAGGPLYEQYF
TRBJ2-7,.,TRBV6-6,.,14,TGTGCCAGCAGTCCGTGGACAGCGTCCTACGAGCAGTACTTC,CASSPWTASYEQYF
TRBJ2-2,.,TRBV7-2,TRBD2,17,TGTGCCAGCGGGACCTCTAGCGGGAGGATTAACGCCGGGGAGCTGTTTTTT,CASGTSSGRINAGELFF
TRBJ1-6,.,TRBV18,TRBD1,16,TGTGCCAGCTCACCATCCAGGACAGGAGATAATTCACCCCTCCACTTT,CASSPSRTGDNSPLHF
TRBJ1-2,.,TRBV19,.,13,TGTGCCAGTACCCAGGGGAAGGACTATGGCTACACCTTC,CASTQGKDYGYTF
TRBJ2-3,once,TRBV29-1,TRBD2,12,TGCAGCGTTGAACCGGGGGGAGGTACGCAGTATTTT,CSVEPGGGTQYF
TRBJ1-5,few,TRBV7-8,.,15,TGTGCCAGCAGCCTAGCGGCGGGGATGGATCAGCCCCAGCATTTT,CASSLAAGMDQPQHF
TRBJ1-2,few,TRBV4-1,.,16,TGCGCCAGCAGCCGATATCAAAGCGGGGGCAACTATGGCTACACCTTC,CASSRYQSGGNYGYTF
TRBJ2-5,.,TRBV5-1,.,13,TGCGCCAGCAGCTTAGGAGTTGGGGAGACCCAGTACTTC,CASSLGVGETQYF
TRBJ2-1,.,TRBV29-1,TRBD2,11,TGCAGCGCCGTGACTAGCGGGAGATTCCTCTTC,CSAVTSGRFLF
TRBJ2-2,.,TRBV7-3,TRBD2,21,TGTGCCAGGAGCTTAAGGGTCTCGGGACTAGCGGGTCATCTAAACACCGGGGAGCTGTTTTTT,CARSLRVSGLAGHLNTGELFF
TRBJ2-1,.,TRBV19,TRBD2,15,TGTGCCAGTAGCCCTCTAGCGGGGTATTACAATGAGCAGTTCTTC,CASSPLAGYYNEQFF
TRBJ2-3,.,TRBV7-3,TRBD2,15,TGTGCCAGCAGCCAGAGCGGGAGGAGGTTGGATACGCAGTATTTT,CASSQSGRRLDTQYF
TRBJ2-3,.,TRBV9,TRBD2,16,TGTGCCAGCAGCGTAATCGGCGGGGGGGGTAGAGATACGCAGTATTTT,CASSVIGGGGRDTQYF
TRBJ2-2,.,TRBV18,.,15,TGTGCCAGCTCACGTGACAGGACCGACACCGGGGAGCTGTTTTTT,CASSRDRTDTGELFF
TRBJ2-5,.,TRBV27,TRBD1,13,TGTGCCAGCAGTCTGGGACAGCAAGAGACCCAGTACTTC,CASSLGQQETQYF
TRBJ1-1,.,TRBV12-3/TRBV12-4,.,11,TGTGCCAGCAGCCAAGGGGCTGAAGCTTTCTTT,CASSQGAEAFF
TRBJ2-7,.,TRBV19,TRBD2,23,TGTGCCAGTAGTATAAGTGGCAGGGACAGCCCGGGACTAGCGGGACTAATAACCTACGAGCAGTACTTC,CASSISGRDSPGLAGLITYEQYF
TRBJ2-1,once,TRBV9,TRBD2,15,TGTGCCAGCAGCGTAGGAAGCGGGAACTACAATGAGCAGTTCTTC,CASSVGSGNYNEQFF